This T cell receptor beta chain comes out of a study of T cells after yellow fever vaccination. This clonotype was picked up a small number of times. One entry per CDR3 protein results from TCRdb running MiXCR on the 5' RACE reads. The sample includes 29,000 or so distinct CDR3 sequences, roughly 6% seen only once; the top ten take just under 25%. Trimming cost V 6 bases and J 4 bases; bases outside gene matches: 6. The CDR3 sequence is 13 residues long. The germline V gene has CDR1 LNHDA and CDR2 SQIVND (reference sequence). This clonotype was sampled from a man aged 25 to 40 who received the YFV17D yellow fever vaccine. This material consisted of PBMCs, either bulk or a sorted T-cell subset (CD4+, CD8+, memory, or dextramer-sorted; not recorded which), taken on the day of the yellow fever booster vaccination. This rearrangement joins TRBV19 to TRBJ2-7, with 7 bases that match TRBD1. The CDR3, as DNA: TGTGCCAGTAGCCCGAAACAGGGGTACGAGCAGTACTTC. Translating it yields CASSPKQGYEQYF.